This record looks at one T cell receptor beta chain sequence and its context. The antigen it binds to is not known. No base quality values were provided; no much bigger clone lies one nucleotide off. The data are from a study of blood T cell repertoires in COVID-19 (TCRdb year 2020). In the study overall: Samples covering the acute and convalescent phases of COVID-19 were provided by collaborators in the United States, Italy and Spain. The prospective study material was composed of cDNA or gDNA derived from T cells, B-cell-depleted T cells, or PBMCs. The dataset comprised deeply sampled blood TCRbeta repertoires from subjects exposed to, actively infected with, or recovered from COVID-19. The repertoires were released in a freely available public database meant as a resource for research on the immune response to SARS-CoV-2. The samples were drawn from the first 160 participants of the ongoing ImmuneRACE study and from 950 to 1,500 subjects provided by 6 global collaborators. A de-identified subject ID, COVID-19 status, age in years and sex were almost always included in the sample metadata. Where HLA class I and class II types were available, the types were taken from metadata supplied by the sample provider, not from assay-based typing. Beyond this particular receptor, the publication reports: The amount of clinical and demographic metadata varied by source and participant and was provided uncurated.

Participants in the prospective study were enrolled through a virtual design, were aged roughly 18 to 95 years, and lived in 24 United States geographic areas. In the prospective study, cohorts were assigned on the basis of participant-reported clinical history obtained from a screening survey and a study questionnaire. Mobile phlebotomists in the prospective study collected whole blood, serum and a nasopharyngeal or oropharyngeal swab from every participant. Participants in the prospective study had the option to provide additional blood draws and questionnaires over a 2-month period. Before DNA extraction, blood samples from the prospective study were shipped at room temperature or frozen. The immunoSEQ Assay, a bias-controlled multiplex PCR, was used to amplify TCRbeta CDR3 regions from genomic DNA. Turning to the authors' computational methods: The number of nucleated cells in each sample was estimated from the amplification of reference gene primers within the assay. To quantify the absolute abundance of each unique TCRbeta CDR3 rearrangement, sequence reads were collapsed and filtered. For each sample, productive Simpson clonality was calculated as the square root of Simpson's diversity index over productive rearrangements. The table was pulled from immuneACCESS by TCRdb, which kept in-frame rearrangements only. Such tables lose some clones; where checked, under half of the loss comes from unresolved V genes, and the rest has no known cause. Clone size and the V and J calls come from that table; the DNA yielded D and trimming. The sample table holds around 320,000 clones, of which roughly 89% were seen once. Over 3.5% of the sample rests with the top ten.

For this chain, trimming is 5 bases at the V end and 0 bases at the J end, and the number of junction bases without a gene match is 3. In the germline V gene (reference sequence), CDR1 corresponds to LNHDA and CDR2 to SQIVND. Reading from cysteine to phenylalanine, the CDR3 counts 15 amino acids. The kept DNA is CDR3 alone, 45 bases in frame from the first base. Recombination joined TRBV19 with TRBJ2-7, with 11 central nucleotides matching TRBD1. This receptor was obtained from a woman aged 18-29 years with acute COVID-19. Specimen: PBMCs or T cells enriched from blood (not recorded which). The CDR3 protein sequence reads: CASSPGTGGSYEQYF. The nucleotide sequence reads TGTGCCAGTAGTCCCGGGACAGGGGGCTCCTACGAGCAGTACTTC.